Listed below are T cell receptor beta chains from one sample, sequenced in a study of T cell responses to AZD1222 COVID-19 vaccine. The protocol was immunoSEQ multiplex PCR, while the TCRdb copy is restricted to in-frame clones and leaves out a portion. The data contain 150,000 to 200,000 clones, 90% to 95% of them singletons. The sample here was peripheral blood, taken 28 days after the second AZD1222 dose. These receptors originate from an adult who received the AZD1222 COVID-19 vaccine. CDR3s leave out the opening cysteine and the closing phenylalanine or tryptophan. Fields, in order: J gene, V gene, D gene, CDR3 protein. A D gene is named only where the DNA matches it firmly.

TRBJ1-5 | TRBV27 | TRBD1 | ASSLRQGGQPQH
TRBJ2-5 | TRBV18 | . | ASSPNQRRQETQY
TRBJ2-1 | TRBV7-7 | TRBD2 | ASSPLASGRPYNEQF
TRBJ2-6 | TRBV4-1 | . | ASSPGAAGANVLT
TRBJ2-4 | TRBV2 | . | ASMNREGKNIQY
TRBJ1-6 | TRBV28 | . | ASSLAAGGPSSYNSPLH
TRBJ1-5 | TRBV19 | TRBD1 | ASRNTGTGLNQPQH
TRBJ2-2 | TRBV14 | . | ASSPTNNGELF
TRBJ1-5 | TRBV4-1 | . | ASSTDSYSNQPQH
TRBJ1-5 | TRBV18 | . | ASSPPGGQPQH
TRBJ2-7 | TRBV29-1 | . | SVYEQY
TRBJ1-2 | TRBV6-1 | TRBD1 | ASSEETGGAGYGYT
TRBJ1-2 | TRBV6-5 | . | ASRDPDYT
TRBJ2-1 | TRBV2 | . | ASSEVSVYNEQF
TRBJ2-2 | TRBV7-7 | TRBD1 | ASSLAGTGSYYTGELF
TRBJ1-2 | TRBV18 | . | ASSPPGPWVYGYT
TRBJ2-7 | TRBV5-1 | TRBD2 | ASSSRMTSGRADEQY
TRBJ2-5 | TRBV11-2 | . | ASSSPVWESQETQY
TRBJ2-5 | TRBV7-3 | TRBD1 | ASSLPEDRGRLETQY
TRBJ1-1 | TRBV6-2/TRBV6-3 | . | ASSFPGGAF
TRBJ1-6 | TRBV9 | . | ASSSGGPGAANSPLH
TRBJ2-1 | TRBV18 | TRBD1 | ASSDGTGGNEQF
TRBJ2-2 | TRBV11-3 | . | ASSLEGSNTGELF
TRBJ1-2 | TRBV18 | . | ASSPPHPGRVNGYT
TRBJ2-7 | TRBV6-5 | TRBD1 | ASRPRDRCEQY
TRBJ2-7 | TRBV4-2 | . | ASSPSRADYEQY
TRBJ1-5 | TRBV5-8 | . | ASSRDGPNQPQH
TRBJ1-2 | TRBV15 | . | ATSGADINYGYT
TRBJ2-1 | TRBV19 | . | ASSISPGVAYNEQF
TRBJ1-2 | TRBV7-6 | . | ASSPWGAYGYT
TRBJ2-2 | TRBV5-6 | TRBD2 | ASSWRTSGLNTGELF
TRBJ1-2 | TRBV2 | . | ASSGDGNYGYT
TRBJ2-7 | TRBV27 | TRBD1 | ASSLDGTGSYEQY
TRBJ1-2 | TRBV15 | . | ATSSIHRANYGYT
TRBJ2-2 | TRBV30 | TRBD1 | AWSVGQGWTGELF
TRBJ1-1 | TRBV5-5 | . | ASSLEEGWTEAF
TRBJ2-1 | TRBV4-1 | TRBD2 | ASSQLPAGTSGRAAYNEQF
TRBJ1-1 | TRBV6-4 | TRBD1 | ASSRDRGMNTEAF
TRBJ1-2 | TRBV19 | . | ASSSLGVSYGYT
TRBJ2-3 | TRBV4-1 | TRBD1 | ASSPTTGGDTDTQY
TRBJ2-1 | TRBV27 | . | ASSFRVGEYNEQF
TRBJ2-1 | TRBV3-1/TRBV3-2 | . | ASKTSLFGEQF
TRBJ1-2 | TRBV4-1 | . | ASSQNGPYLNYGYT
TRBJ1-3 | TRBV28 | TRBD1 | ASSFSGGWSGNTIY
TRBJ2-1 | TRBV7-5 | . | VRSLALAVIYNEQF
TRBJ1-3 | TRBV4-2 | TRBD1 | ASTKGDRVTDGNTIY
TRBJ1-1 | TRBV5-1 | . | ASSLAGRGTEAF
TRBJ2-1 | TRBV5-1 | TRBD1 | ASSLGAGTGYNEQF
TRBJ1-2 | TRBV7-6 | . | ASSHEPSRGGYT
TRBJ1-1 | TRBV29-1 | TRBD1 | SVEVWTGGENTEAF
TRBJ2-7 | TRBV30 | TRBD1 | AWSATGVEQY
TRBJ2-1 | TRBV12-5 | TRBD2 | ASGLGREPNEQF
TRBJ2-3 | TRBV12-3/TRBV12-4 | . | ASSWGRPTQY
TRBJ1-1 | TRBV4-1 | . | ASSQDPMNTEAF
TRBJ2-1 | TRBV14 | . | ASSGSGDEQF
TRBJ1-5 | TRBV6-5 | . | ASSQEGGFQPQH
TRBJ1-4 | TRBV6-5 | . | ASSYGQGSEKLF
TRBJ2-5 | TRBV6-5 | . | ATLAGETQY
TRBJ2-3 | TRBV7-3 | . | ASSLGASPPTDTQY
TRBJ1-5 | TRBV5-1 | TRBD1 | ASSKDRGQQPQH